The 18 T cell receptor delta chains in this list originate from one sample, sequenced in a study of gamma-delta T cells after stem cell transplantation. TCRdb fed the RT-PCR reads into CATT to redo clone calling. The sample has 15,000 to 17,000 delta-chain clones; approximately 8.5% are singletons. Sequencing was carried out using gamma-delta T cells. These receptors were obtained from a human donor. It is not recorded whose cells these are; they may come from a transplant donor.

V is TRDV1 and J is TRDJ1; perhaps TRDD2 as D (5 bases). The germline V gene encodes CDR1 TSWWSYY and CDR2 QGS. The CDR3 covers 18 residues. V gave up 0 bases and J gave up 11 bases, with 28 bases separating them. Here the CDR3 reads CALGELADPSRLPHHLIF. CDR3 bases: TGTGCTCTTGGGGAACTAGCGGATCCTTCTCGGCTTCCCCATCACCTCATCTTT.

This clone was seen a handful of times. This DNA's translation and the protein TCRdb lists, from a much larger clone, do not match at residue 8, likely due to a read error; the protein shown is translated from the DNA. This chain uses TRDV1 with TRDJ1, with TRDD3 matching over 13 bases. The trim removed 9 bases at V and 0 bases at J, leaving 19 bases unmatched. The CDR3 consists of 20 residues. Germline-derived CDR1 and CDR2 are TSWWSYY and QGS. The CDR3 DNA reads TGTGCTCTGTGGGGCTTCCTAACTGTACTGGGGGATACGGACACCGATAAACTCATCTTT. Translation: CALWGFLTVLGDTDTDKLIF.

This clone was recorded at least ten times. The protein recorded in TCRdb matches a much larger clone and deviates from this DNA's translation at residue 8, suggesting a read error; the protein here is obtained by translating the DNA. The chain couples TRDV2 to TRDJ1, with 8 bases identical to TRDD3. Germline V lookup: CDR1 GEAIGNYY, CDR2 EKD. The CDR3 has 17 residues. The V gene end was trimmed by 3 bases and the J gene end by 0 bases; junction bases not matched to a gene: 11. CDR3 amino acids: CACDSLGERGDTDKLIF. DNA of the CDR3: TGTGCCTGTGACTCCCTGGGGGAGAGAGGAGACACCGATAAACTCATCTTT.

This clone was observed a few times. The same CDR3 also results from other DNA sequences found in this sample. CDR3 nucleotides: TGTGCCTGTGACACCGTCGTGGGGACACGGAGTAACCTCATCTTT. Its translation is CACDTVVGTRSNLIF. V is TRDV2 and J is TRDJ1, with D maybe TRDD3 (5 bases). V lost 0 bases, J lost 11 bases, and 21 bases lay in between. CDR1 is GEAIGNYY and CDR2 is EKD in the germline V gene. This CDR3 has 15 residues.

This clone was recorded a few times. TCRdb lists the protein of a much larger clone for this DNA, which differs at residue 14, so this is likely a read error; the protein given here is translated from the DNA itself. The rearrangement joins TRDV2 to TRDJ1, with 10 bases that match TRDD3. The CDR3 sequence is 19 residues long. Germline V gene data show CDR1 as GEAIGNYY and CDR2 as EKD. V gave up 3 bases and J gave up 4 bases; unmatched junction bases: 19. The chain's CDR3 is CACDPTTHTGGSYIDKLIF. CDR3 nucleotides: TGTGCCTGTGACCCTACTACCCACACTGGGGGATCGTACATCGATAAACTCATCTTT.

The chain recombines TRDV2 with TRDJ1; a possible D gene is TRDD3 (5 bases). V was cut by 3 bases and J by 0 bases, with 25 bases left in between. CDR3 length equals 19 residues. In germline, CDR1 is GEAIGNYY, CDR2 EKD. This chain's CDR3 is CACDPPPLLGVSYTDKLIF. The DNA of the CDR3 is TGTGCCTGTGACCCTCCTCCCCTCCTTGGGGTATCGTACACCGATAAACTCATCTTT.

Comments on this clone: A read error likely explains why the TCRdb protein, taken from a much larger clone, differs from this DNA's translation at residue 4; the protein shown is translated from the DNA. This rearrangement joins TRDV2 to TRDJ1; the match to TRDD3 covers 8 bases. This CDR3 spans 21 amino acids. Germline V gives CDR1 GEAIGNYY, CDR2 EKD. This chain's CDR3 is CACATVPTGKVLGVRTYKLIF. The CDR3 DNA is TGTGCCTGTGCCACCGTGCCTACGGGGAAAGTACTGGGGGTCCGGACCTATAAACTCATCTTT.

This clone was seen a few times. For this DNA, TCRdb reports the protein of a much larger clone, which diverges at residue 19, most likely from a read error; the protein presented here is translated directly from the DNA. The V gene is TRDV2, the J gene TRDJ1, with TRDD3 identical over 7 bases. Germline values: CDR1 GEAIGNYY, CDR2 EKD. The CDR3 length is 21 residues. CDR3 amino acids: CACDTLNLVLGTRSYTDKHIF. The CDR3 region has the DNA TGTGCCTGTGACACCCTCAATCTCGTACTGGGGACTAGATCGTACACCGATAAACACATCTTT.

This clone has only a few counts. TCRdb shows a much larger clone's protein in place of this DNA's translation, and the two differ at residue 5, likely through a read error; the protein shown is translated from the DNA. V is TRDV2 and J is TRDJ1, with a weak D call TRDD3 (6 bases). The length of the CDR3 is 17 residues. V lost 2 bases and J lost 0, with 18 bases in between. Germline V gene sequence: CDR1 GEAIGNYY, CDR2 EKD. CDR3 sequence: CACDIVGDLAYTDKLIF. The CDR3 DNA is TGTGCCTGTGACATAGTCGGGGATCTGGCCTACACCGATAAACTCATCTTT.

This clone appeared many times. This rearrangement joins TRDV2 to TRDJ1, with D perhaps TRDD2 or TRDD3 (5 bases each). V lost 0 bases and J 1 base, leaving 29 bases between the germline ends. Germline CDR1 reads GEAIGNYY; CDR2 reads EKD. The CDR3 length is 21 residues. The CDR3 DNA reads TGTGCCTGTGACACCGTTGAGTGCCACCTGCCTACTGGTGGACTCACCGATAAACTCATCTTT. This encodes CACDTVECHLPTGGLTDKLIF.

Turning to this clone: This probably arose from a read error, given a far larger clone one base away. Other DNA sequences in the same sample also yield this CDR3. The chain combines TRDV2 with TRDJ3; 7 bases fit TRDD3. CDR3 size: 17 residues. V lost 1 base and J lost 4; bases outside the gene matches: 6. The V gene's germline CDR1 is GEAIGNYY and CDR2 EKD. The CDR3 nucleotides are TGTGCCTGTGACACTGCTGGGGGCTTGTGGGACACCCGACAGATGTTTTTC. Translated: CACDTAGGLWDTRQMFF.

Judged by abundance, this clone is medium-sized. The same CDR3 also results from other DNA sequences found in this sample. The J gene is TRDJ1, the V gene TRDV2; 9 bases are a match to TRDD3. With V trimmed by 3 bases and J by 1 base, 8 bases remained unmatched. Per the germline V gene, CDR1 is GEAIGNYY and CDR2 is EKD. The CDR3 contains 16 residues. CDR3 amino acids: CACDALLGDATDKLIF. CDR3 nucleotide sequence: TGTGCCTGTGACGCTCTACTGGGGGACGCCACCGATAAACTCATCTTT.

A few counts support this clone. A far larger clone is one base from this, pointing to a likely read error. The same CDR3 arises from other DNA sequences in this sample as well. CDR3 nucleotide sequence: TGTGCCTGTGACAGCGTACTGGGGGATACCTCCTCACGGGCCGATAAACTCATCTTC. Translation gives CACDSVLGDTSSRADKLIF. The chain uses TRDV2 and TRDJ1; TRDD3 matches at 12 bases. Germline CDR1 reads GEAIGNYY; CDR2 reads EKD. CDR3 length: 19 residues.

This clone was seen at least ten times. A read error is possible here, since a much larger clone lies one base away. The sample contains more than one DNA sequence encoding this CDR3. The rearrangement links TRDV2 to TRDJ1, with TRDD3 matching 7 bases. Per germline, CDR1 GEAIGNYY and CDR2 EKD. J was trimmed by 2 bases and V by 4 bases; bases with no gene match: 15. The CDR3 has 17 amino acids. The chain's CDR3 is CACERLGANRGTDKLIF. CDR3 coding DNA: TGTGCCTGTGAGAGGCTGGGGGCGAACCGGGGGACCGATAAACTCATCTTT.

This clone came up many times. This likely came from a read error, as a far larger clone is one base away. Other DNA sequences from this sample encode an identical CDR3 as well. The V and J genes are TRDV2 and TRDJ1; 7 bases line up with TRDD3. Germline values: CDR1 GEAIGNYY, CDR2 EKD. The V segment lost 0 bases and the J segment 0 bases; nucleotides outside the gene matches: 12. The CDR3 spans 18 residues. This CDR3 reads CACDTVSPVLGDTDKLIF. In DNA, the CDR3 is TGTGCCTGTGACACCGTTTCCCCGGTGCTGGGGGACACCGATAAACTCATCTTT.

This clone was counted only a few times. TCRdb attributes to this sequence the protein of a much larger clone, which differs from the DNA translation at residue 10; a read error is likely, and the protein displayed is translated from the DNA. The V call is TRDV2, the J call TRDJ1; D might be TRDD3 (5 bases). V was cut by 1 base and J by 5 bases, with 22 bases left in between. Germline loops: CDR1 GEAIGNYY, CDR2 EKD. CDR3 size: 17 residues. CDR3 amino acids: CACDTWGGRRDKDKLIF. The CDR3 nucleotides read TGTGCCTGTGACACTTGGGGCGGACGGAGGGACAAGGATAAACTCATCTTT.

The table lists this clone with a few counts. The TCRdb record carries a much larger clone's protein, which differs from this DNA's translation at residue 11; a read error is the likely cause, and the protein listed here is the DNA translation. In nucleotides, the CDR3 is TGTGCCTGTGACCGCATTCCTACCCGGGGGGTGGATTTGACAGCACAACTCTTCTTT. It translates to CACDRIPTRGVDLTAQLFF. The gene calls are TRDV2 and TRDJ2; 7 nucleotides align to TRDD2. The germline V gene encodes CDR1 GEAIGNYY and CDR2 EKD. The CDR3 runs 19 residues. V trimming: 3 bases; J trimming: 1 base; junction bases outside the gene matches: 16.

In the case of this clone: The junction departs from the called germline gene at one end, perhaps through a read error. The chain joins TRDV2 to TRDJ3, with TRDD3 identical over 7 bases. Per germline, CDR1 GEAIGNYY and CDR2 EKD. The length of the CDR3 is 18 residues. The CDR3 region is CACDTGVSRSWYTLQMFF. The CDR3 coding sequence is TGTGCCTGTGATACTGGGGTATCCCGCTCCTGGTACACCCTACAGATGTTTTTC.